This T cell receptor beta chain appears in the sequencing data of a study of memory CD4+ T cells and cytomegalovirus serostatus. The sort gate was single viable CD3+CD4+CD8-CD45RO+ cells for memory CD4+ T cells. Positive selection with CD4 microbeads enriched total CD4+ T cells. Original analysis: After removing out-of-frame reads, 2 million to 2.5 million distinct TCRbeta sequences remained. The assay was immunoSEQ multiplex PCR, and TCRdb's table has in-frame clones only and misses some. For V, J and clone size, that table is used; D and trimming come from the DNA. The table has 55,000 or so clones, 65% to 85% seen once. The CDR3 contains 13 residues. The V end was cut by 6 bases, the J end by 6 bases, with 12 bases between. Germline loops: CDR1 SGHTA, CDR2 FQGTGA.

The chain recombines TRBV7-3 with TRBJ1-5; D gene uncertain. The TCR originated in an adult in good health and CMV-seropositive. Material for sequencing was memory CD4+ T cells from blood. CDR3 in DNA: TGTGCCAGCAGTCAAGATGGGATTCAGCCCCAGCATTTT. Its translation: CASSQDGIQPQHF.